The rows below give T cell receptor beta chains drawn from one sample of a study of blood T cell repertoires in COVID-19. Sequencing used immunoSEQ multiplex PCR; TCRdb keeps in-frame clones, though not all of them. The table records around 150,000 clones, 79% of them present only once. The sequencing input was peripheral blood. The receptors were gathered from a man in his fifties with active or convalescent COVID-19. CDR3s include the opening cysteine and the closing phenylalanine or tryptophan. Each record gives: clone size, J gene, V gene, D gene, CDR3 DNA, CDR3 protein. A D gene is named only where the DNA matches it firmly. Clone size is not always given. Where it is, it says once, few, many or a class for expanded clones.

- TRBJ2-7 TRBV3-1/TRBV3-2 TRBD2 TGTGCCAGCAGCCCAATCATAGCGGGGGACGAGCAGTACTTC CASSPIIAGDEQYF
- TRBJ1-6 TRBV5-4 - TGTGCCAGCAGCCGGCAGCGGGAAAGCTCCTATAATTCACCCCTCCACTTT CASSRQRESSYNSPLHF
once TRBJ2-5 TRBV5-1 TRBD1 TGCGCCAGCAGCTTGGTGGGGACGGACAGGGAGGAGACCCAGTACTTC CASSLVGTDREETQYF
- TRBJ1-1 TRBV12-5 TRBD1 TGTGCTAGTGGTTTGGCGAACAGGGGAGGGAACACTGAAGCTTTCTTT CASGLANRGGNTEAFF
- TRBJ1-5 TRBV19 TRBD1 TGTGCCAGTAGTATATTAAAGACAGGGTCCGGCAATCAGCCCCAGCATTTT CASSILKTGSGNQPQHF
- TRBJ1-3 TRBV5-5 - TGTGCCAGCAGCTTGGAAGGGGTGAACACCATATATTTT CASSLEGVNTIYF
- TRBJ2-5 TRBV7-9 TRBD2 TGTGCCAGCTCGAGGGCGGGAGCAGAGACCCAGTACTTC CASSRAGAETQYF
- TRBJ1-5 TRBV9 TRBD1 TGTGCCAGCAGCGTCGGACAGGAGAATCAGCCCCAGCATTTT CASSVGQENQPQHF
- TRBJ2-7 TRBV28 TRBD1 TGTGCCAGCAGTTTAAGGGGGCGGAAGGCCTACGAGCAGTACTTC CASSLRGRKAYEQYF
- TRBJ2-7 TRBV6-6 TRBD1 TGTGCCAGCAGTCCCAGGACAGGGACCTACGAGCAGTACTTC CASSPRTGTYEQYF
- TRBJ2-2 TRBV28 - TGTGCCAGCAGTTTCGGGGTCGGGGAGCTGTTTTTT CASSFGVGELFF
- TRBJ1-4 TRBV7-3 - TGTGCCAGCAGCTTAGGCCGGGGTGAAAAACTGTTTTTT CASSLGRGEKLFF
once TRBJ1-3 TRBV7-8 - TGTGCCAGCAGCTCAGACGGCAGGTCGGGGGACACCATATATTTT CASSSDGRSGDTIYF
few TRBJ1-2 TRBV30 - TGTGCCTGGAGTGTACTGGCAGTGCGGGTCTATGGCTACACCTTC CAWSVLAVRVYGYTF
- TRBJ2-7 TRBV11-2 TRBD2 TGTGCCAGCAGCTTACGGGGGGCTAGCGGGAGGTACGAGCAGTACTTC CASSLRGASGRYEQYF
- TRBJ2-1 TRBV5-1 TRBD2 TGCGCCAGCAGCACCAGGCTAGCGGGAGGGCCTTACAATGAGCAGTTCTTC CASSTRLAGGPYNEQFF
- TRBJ1-5 TRBV6-5 TRBD1 TGTGCCAGCAGTTCCAGGGGGCGCGATCAGCCCCAGCATTTT CASSSRGRDQPQHF
once TRBJ1-1 TRBV19 TRBD1 TGTGCCAGTAGTATCCTGGAGGGGGCCTCTGAAGCTTTCTTT CASSILEGASEAFF
- TRBJ2-7 TRBV7-8 TRBD1 TGTGCCAGCAGCTTAGTACAGGGGCCCTCCTACGAGCAGTACTTC CASSLVQGPSYEQYF
- TRBJ1-5 TRBV19 - TGTGCCAGTGACCCTAGTCAAGGAAATAGCAATCAGCCCCAGCATTTT CASDPSQGNSNQPQHF
- TRBJ2-2 TRBV7-9 - TGTGCCAGCAGCTTTGGGGGCCCCAGAACCGGGGAGCTGTTTTTT CASSFGGPRTGELFF
- TRBJ2-7 TRBV11-2 - TGTGCCAGCAGCTGGGGCCCCCCCCCTTACGAGCAGTACTTC CASSWGPPPYEQYF
- TRBJ1-4 TRBV9 TRBD1 TGTGCCAGCAGCGCGGGGACAGGGGGCTTTGAAAAACTGTTTTTT CASSAGTGGFEKLFF
- TRBJ1-6 TRBV7-2 TRBD1 TGTGCCAGCAGCTTACAGGACAGGGGAGATTCACCCCTCCACTTT CASSLQDRGDSPLHF
- TRBJ2-2 TRBV6-5 - TGTGCCAGTGAAACAGGGCTCGGCACCGGGGAGCTGTTTTTT CASETGLGTGELFF
once TRBJ1-5 TRBV6-5 - TGTGCCAGCAGTTACAGGGAGGGCAATCAGCCCCAGCATTTT CASSYREGNQPQHF